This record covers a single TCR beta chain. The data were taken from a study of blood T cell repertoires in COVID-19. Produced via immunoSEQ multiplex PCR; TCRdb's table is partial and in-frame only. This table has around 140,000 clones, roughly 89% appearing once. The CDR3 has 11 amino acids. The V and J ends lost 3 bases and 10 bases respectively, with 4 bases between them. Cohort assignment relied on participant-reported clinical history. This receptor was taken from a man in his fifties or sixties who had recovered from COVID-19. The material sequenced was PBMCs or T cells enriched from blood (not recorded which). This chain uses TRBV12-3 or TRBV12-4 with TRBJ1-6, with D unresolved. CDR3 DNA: TGTGCCAGCAGTTTCGGGTCACCCCTCCACTTT. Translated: CASSFGSPLHF.